Sequencing of this TCR beta chain was carried out in a study of blood T cell repertoires in COVID-19. Overall study context: COVID-19 samples from acute and convalescent phases originated in the United States, Italy and Spain.

V dropped 3 bases and J dropped 1 base, with 7 bases sitting between them. This CDR3 is 14 amino acids long. Germline CDR1 and CDR2: KGHSH and LQKENI. Before they entered the study, exposed participants had met a COVID-19 case within 2 weeks. TCRdb keeps only in-frame clones here, not all; method: immunoSEQ multiplex PCR. The sample carries about 350,000 clones, around nine tenths recorded once. As concerns this clone: Other DNA sequences of this sample code for an identical CDR3.

V gene TRBV18 combines with J gene TRBJ1-5, with D perhaps matching TRBD1 (6 bases). The TCR comes from a woman between 25 and 40 years old who had been exposed to COVID-19. The sample taken for sequencing was PBMCs or T cells enriched from blood (not recorded which). CDR3 protein: CASSPGQSNQPQHF. CDR3 nucleotides: TGTGCCAGCTCACCCGGACAGAGCAATCAGCCCCAGCATTTT.